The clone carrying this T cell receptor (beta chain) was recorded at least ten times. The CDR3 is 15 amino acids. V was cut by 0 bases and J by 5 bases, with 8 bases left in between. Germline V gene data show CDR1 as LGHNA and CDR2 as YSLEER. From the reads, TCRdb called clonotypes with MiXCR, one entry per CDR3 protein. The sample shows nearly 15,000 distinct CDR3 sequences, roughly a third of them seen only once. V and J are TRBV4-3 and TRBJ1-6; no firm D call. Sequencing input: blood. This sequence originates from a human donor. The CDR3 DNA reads TGCGCCAGCAGCCAAGACGGGTCTGATAATTCACCCCTCCACTTT. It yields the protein CASSQDGSDNSPLHF.